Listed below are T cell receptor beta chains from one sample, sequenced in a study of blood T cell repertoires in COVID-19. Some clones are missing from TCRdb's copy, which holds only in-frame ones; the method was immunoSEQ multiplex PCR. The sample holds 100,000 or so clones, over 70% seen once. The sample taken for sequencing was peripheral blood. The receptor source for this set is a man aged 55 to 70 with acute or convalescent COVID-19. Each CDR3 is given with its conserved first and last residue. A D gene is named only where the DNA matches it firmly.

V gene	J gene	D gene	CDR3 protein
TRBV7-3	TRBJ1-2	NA	CASSPGQNYGYTF
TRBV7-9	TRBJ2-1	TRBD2	CASSSVLTSESYNEQFF
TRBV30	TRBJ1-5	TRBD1	CAWSVGQFSNQPQHF
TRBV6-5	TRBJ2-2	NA	CASILPNTGELFF
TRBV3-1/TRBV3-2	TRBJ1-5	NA	CASSQTLSTVNQPQHF
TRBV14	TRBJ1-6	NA	CASSQESSYNSPLHF
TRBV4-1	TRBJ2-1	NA	CASSQDYPGLLQFF
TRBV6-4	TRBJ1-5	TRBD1	CASSATGGAGQPQHF
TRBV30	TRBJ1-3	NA	CAWSRGSGNTIYF
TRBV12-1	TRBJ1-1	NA	CASNQNMNTEAFF
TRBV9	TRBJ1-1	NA	CASSPYLGRVMNTEAFF
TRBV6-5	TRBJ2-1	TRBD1	CASRPGTGLYNEQFF
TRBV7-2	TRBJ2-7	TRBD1	CASSLEGTGTYEQYF
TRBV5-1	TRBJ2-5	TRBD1	CASSQGTGQETQYF
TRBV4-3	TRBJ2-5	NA	CASSQDYREQETQYF
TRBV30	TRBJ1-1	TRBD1	CASSGTHWRALGDRGEGNTEAFF
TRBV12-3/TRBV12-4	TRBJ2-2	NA	CASSQGTGELFF
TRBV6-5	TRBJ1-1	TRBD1	CASSYFEGARNTEAFF
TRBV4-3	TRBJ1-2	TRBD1	CASSYGQGAGYGYTF
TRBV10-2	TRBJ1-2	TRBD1	CASSQNPTGGLYGYTF
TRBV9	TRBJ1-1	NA	CASSFSMNTEAFF
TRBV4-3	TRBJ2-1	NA	CASSQDRSGNKFF
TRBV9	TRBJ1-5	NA	CASSPRQVNQPQHF
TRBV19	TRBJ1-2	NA	CASSIAGINYGYTF
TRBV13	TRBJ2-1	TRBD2	CASSLGVGGRAEGEQFF
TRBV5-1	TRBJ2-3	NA	CASSREVDTQYF
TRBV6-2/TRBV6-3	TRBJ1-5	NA	CASSGGFVNQPQHF
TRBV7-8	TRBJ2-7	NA	CASSLGASYNEQYF
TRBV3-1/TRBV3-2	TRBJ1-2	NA	CASSPSAGREETF
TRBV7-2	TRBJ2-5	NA	CASLRGSGMGETQYF
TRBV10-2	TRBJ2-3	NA	CASSPPGVGDTQYF